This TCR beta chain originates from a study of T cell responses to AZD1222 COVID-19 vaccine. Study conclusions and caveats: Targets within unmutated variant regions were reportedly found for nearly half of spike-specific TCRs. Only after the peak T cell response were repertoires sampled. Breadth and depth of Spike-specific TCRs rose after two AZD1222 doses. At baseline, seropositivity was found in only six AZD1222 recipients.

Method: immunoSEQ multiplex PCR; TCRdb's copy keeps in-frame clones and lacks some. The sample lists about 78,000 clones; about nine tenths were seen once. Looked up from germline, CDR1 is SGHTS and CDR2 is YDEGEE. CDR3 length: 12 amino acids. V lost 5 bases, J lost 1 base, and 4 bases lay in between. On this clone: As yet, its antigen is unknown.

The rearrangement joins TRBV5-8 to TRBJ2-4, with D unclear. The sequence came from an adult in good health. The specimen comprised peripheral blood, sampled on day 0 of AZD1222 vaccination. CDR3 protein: CASREAKNIQYF. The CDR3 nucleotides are TGTGCCAGCAGGGAGGCCAAAAACATTCAGTACTTC.